The present TCR beta chain was sequenced within a study of blood T cell repertoires in COVID-19. Data came from immunoSEQ multiplex PCR; TCRdb stores just in-frame clones and leaves some out. The sample holds 300,000 to 350,000 clones, roughly 90% seen once. Material for sequencing was peripheral blood. The clonotype originates from a woman aged 25 to 39 with COVID-19, enrolled during active disease.

DNA for the CDR3: TGTGCCAGCAGCTTTACCGGGACAGGGGATGAAAAACTGTTTTTT. Protein: CASSFTGTGDEKLFF. The chain carries TRBV11-2 and TRBJ1-4; the match to TRBD1 covers 10 bases. J lost 6 bases, V lost 3 bases, and 4 bases had no gene match. CDR3 length: 15 amino acids. Germline lookup yields CDR1 SGHAT and CDR2 FQNNGV.